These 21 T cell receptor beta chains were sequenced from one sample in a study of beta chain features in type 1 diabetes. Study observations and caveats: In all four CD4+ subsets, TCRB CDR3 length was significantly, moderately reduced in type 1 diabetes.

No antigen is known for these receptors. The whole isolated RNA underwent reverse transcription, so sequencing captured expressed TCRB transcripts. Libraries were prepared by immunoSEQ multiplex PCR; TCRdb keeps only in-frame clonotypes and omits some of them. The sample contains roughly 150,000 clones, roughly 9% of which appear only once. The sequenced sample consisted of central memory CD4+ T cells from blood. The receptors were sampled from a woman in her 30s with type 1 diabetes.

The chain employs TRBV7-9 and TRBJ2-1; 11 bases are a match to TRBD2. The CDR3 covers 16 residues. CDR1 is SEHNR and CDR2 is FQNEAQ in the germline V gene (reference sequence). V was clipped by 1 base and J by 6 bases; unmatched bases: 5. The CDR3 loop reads CASSLVLAGVTNEQFF. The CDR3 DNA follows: TGTGCCAGCAGCTTAGTACTAGCGGGAGTAACCAATGAGCAGTTCTTC.

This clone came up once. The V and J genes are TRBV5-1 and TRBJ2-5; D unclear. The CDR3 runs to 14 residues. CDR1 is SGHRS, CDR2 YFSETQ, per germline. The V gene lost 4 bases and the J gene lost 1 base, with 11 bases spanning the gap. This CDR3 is CASSQQLFQETQYF. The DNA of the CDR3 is TGCGCCAGCAGCCAACAACTATTCCAAGAGACCCAGTACTTC.

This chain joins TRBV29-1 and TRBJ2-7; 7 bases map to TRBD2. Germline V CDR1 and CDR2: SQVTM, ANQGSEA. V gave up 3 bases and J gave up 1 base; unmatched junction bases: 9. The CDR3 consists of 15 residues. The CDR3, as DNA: TGCAGCGTTGATATGTCTAGCGGACCATCCTACGAGCAGTACTTC. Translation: CSVDMSSGPSYEQYF.

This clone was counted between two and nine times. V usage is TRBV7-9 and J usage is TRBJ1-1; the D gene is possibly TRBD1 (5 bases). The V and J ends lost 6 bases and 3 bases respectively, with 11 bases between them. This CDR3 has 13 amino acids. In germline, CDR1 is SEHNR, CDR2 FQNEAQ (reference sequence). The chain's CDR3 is CASRPQGYTEAFF. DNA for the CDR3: TGTGCCAGCAGACCCCAGGGTTACACTGAAGCTTTCTTT.

The CDR3: CSVESSGGTDTQYF. CDR3 nucleotides: TGCAGCGTTGAATCCTCCGGGGGCACAGATACGCAGTATTTT. The rearrangement links TRBV29-1 to TRBJ2-3, with a weak D call TRBD2 (5 bases). Germline lookup yields CDR1 SQVTM and CDR2 ANQGSEA. The CDR3 spans 14 residues. Trimming shortened V by 2 bases and J by 1 base, and 10 bases separated the two germline ends.

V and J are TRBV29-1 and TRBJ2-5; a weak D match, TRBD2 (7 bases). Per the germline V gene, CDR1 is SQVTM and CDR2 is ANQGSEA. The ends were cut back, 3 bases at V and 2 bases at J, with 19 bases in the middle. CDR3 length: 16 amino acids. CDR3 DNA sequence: TGCAGCGTTGAGGGGGGGCCTGCGCAGGGTCAAGAGACCCAGTACTTC. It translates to CSVEGGPAQGQETQYF.

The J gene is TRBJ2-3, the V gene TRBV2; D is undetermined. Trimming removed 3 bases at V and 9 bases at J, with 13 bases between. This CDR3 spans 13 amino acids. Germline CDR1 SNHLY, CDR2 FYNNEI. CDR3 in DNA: TGTGCCAGCAGTGAGCTTCCAGAATCAACGCAGTATTTT. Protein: CASSELPESTQYF. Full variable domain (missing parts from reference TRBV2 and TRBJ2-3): EPEVTQTPSHQVTQMGQEVILRCVPISNHLYFYWYRQILGQKVEFLVSFYNNEISEKSEIFDDQFSVERPDGSNFTLKIRSTKLEDSAMYFCASSELPESTQYFGPGTRLTVL.

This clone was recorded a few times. This chain's CDR3 is CASTAATDNEQFF. The CDR3, as DNA: TGTGCCAGCACAGCGGCGACCGACAATGAGCAGTTCTTC. The chain recombines TRBV6-5 with TRBJ2-1, with D tentatively TRBD2 (5 bases). The CDR3 has 13 amino acids. V lost 7 bases and J 5 bases, leaving 12 bases between the germline ends. Germline-derived CDR1 and CDR2 are MNHEY and SVGAGI.

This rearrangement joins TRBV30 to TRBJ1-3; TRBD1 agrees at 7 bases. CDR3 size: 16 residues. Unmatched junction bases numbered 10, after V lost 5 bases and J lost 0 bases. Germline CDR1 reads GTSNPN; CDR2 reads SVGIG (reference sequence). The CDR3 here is CAWARTGVNSGNTIYF. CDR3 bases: TGTGCCTGGGCTCGGACAGGCGTTAACTCTGGAAACACCATATATTTT.

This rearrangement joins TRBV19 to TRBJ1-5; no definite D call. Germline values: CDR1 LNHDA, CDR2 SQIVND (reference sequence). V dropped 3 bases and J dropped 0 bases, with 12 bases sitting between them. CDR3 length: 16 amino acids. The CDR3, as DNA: TGTGCCAGTAGTATTCGCCCAGGCCATAGCAATCAGCCCCAGCATTTT. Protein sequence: CASSIRPGHSNQPQHF.

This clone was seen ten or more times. The CDR3 here is CAVQGAADYGYTF. The CDR3 bases are TGTGCCGTACAGGGGGCGGCGGACTATGGCTACACCTTC. The chain uses TRBV10-3 and TRBJ1-2; TRBD1 matches at 9 bases. V shed 11 bases and J 3 bases; nucleotides not matched to a gene: 7. Germline CDR1 and CDR2: ENHRY and SYGVKD. CDR3 length: 13 amino acids.

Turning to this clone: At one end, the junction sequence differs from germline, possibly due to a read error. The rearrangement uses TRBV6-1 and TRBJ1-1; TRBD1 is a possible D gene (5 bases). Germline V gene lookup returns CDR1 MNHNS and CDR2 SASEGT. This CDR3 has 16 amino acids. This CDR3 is CAISEGGATMNTEAFF. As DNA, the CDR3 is TGTGCCATCAGTGAGGGAGGGGCAACGATGAACACTGAAGCTTTCTTT.

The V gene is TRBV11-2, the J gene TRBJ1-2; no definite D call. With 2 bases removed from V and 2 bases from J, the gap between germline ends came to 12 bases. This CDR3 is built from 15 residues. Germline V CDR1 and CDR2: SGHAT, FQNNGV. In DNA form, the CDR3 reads TGTGCCAGCAGCTTATCGAGCTCACAGAACTATGGCTACACCTTC. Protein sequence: CASSLSSSQNYGYTF. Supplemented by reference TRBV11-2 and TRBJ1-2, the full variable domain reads EAGVAQSPRYKIIEKRQSVAFWCNPISGHATLYWYQQILGQGPKLLIQFQNNGVVDDSQLPKDRFSAERLKGVDSTLKIQPAKLEDSAVYLCASSLSSSQNYGYTFGSGTRLTVV.

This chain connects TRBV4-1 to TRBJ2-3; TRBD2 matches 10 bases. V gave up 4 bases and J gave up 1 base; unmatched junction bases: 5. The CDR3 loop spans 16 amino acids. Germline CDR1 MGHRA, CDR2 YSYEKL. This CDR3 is CASSPHGLAGTDTQYF. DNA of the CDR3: TGCGCCAGCAGCCCTCATGGACTAGCGGGCACAGATACGCAGTATTTT.

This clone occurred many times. CDR3 amino acids: CSGTGTGGSDEQFF. The CDR3 DNA reads as TGCAGCGGAACCGGGACAGGGGGTAGCGATGAGCAGTTCTTC. The V call is TRBV29-1, the J call TRBJ2-1, with 11 bases that match TRBD1. This CDR3 comprises 14 residues. Germline V gene lookup returns CDR1 SQVTM and CDR2 ANQGSEA. The V and J ends lost 7 bases and 8 bases, in that order; junction bases with no gene match: 10.

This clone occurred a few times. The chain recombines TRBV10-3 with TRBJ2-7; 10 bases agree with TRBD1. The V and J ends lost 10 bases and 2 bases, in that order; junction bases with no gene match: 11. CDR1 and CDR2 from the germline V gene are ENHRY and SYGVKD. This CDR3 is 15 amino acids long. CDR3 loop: CATNTGTGETYEQYF. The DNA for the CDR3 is TGTGCCACAAACACCGGGACAGGGGAGACCTACGAGCAGTACTTC.

The CDR3 loop is CASSLDWVRQGTMNTEAFF. Here the CDR3 DNA reads TGTGCCAGCAGCTTAGATTGGGTACGACAGGGGACCATGAACACTGAAGCTTTCTTT. The chain links TRBV11-2 to TRBJ1-1; 8 positions match TRBD1. This CDR3 region has 19 residues. Germline-derived CDR1 and CDR2 are SGHAT and FQNNGV. The V and J ends lost 0 bases and 0 bases, in that order; junction bases with no gene match: 12.

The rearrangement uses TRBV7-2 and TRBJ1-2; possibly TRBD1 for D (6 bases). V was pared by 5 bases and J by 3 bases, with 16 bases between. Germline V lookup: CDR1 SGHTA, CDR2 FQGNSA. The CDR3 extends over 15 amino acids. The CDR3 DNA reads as TGTGCCAGCAGCCTACAGGGTCTGGGAGACTATGGCTACACCTTC. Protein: CASSLQGLGDYGYTF. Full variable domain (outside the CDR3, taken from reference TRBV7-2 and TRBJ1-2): GAGVSQSPSNKVTEKGKDVELRCDPISGHTALYWYRQSLGQGLEFLIYFQGNSAPDKSGLPSDRFSAERTGGSVSTLTIQRTQQEDSAVYLCASSLQGLGDYGYTFGSGTRLTVV.

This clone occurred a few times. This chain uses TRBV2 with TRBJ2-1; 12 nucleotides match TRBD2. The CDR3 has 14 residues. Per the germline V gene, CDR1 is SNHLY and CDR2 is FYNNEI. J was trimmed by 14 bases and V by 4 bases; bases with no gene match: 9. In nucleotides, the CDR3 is TGTGCCAGCAGTGTCCGGACTAGCGGGAATGGTGAGTTCTTC. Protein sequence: CASSVRTSGNGEFF.

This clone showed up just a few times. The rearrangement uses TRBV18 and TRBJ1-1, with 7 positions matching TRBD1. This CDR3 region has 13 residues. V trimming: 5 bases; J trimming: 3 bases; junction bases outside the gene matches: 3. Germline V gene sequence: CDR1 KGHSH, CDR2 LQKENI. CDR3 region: CASSIGTDTEAFF. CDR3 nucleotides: TGTGCCAGCTCAATTGGGACAGACACTGAAGCTTTCTTT.

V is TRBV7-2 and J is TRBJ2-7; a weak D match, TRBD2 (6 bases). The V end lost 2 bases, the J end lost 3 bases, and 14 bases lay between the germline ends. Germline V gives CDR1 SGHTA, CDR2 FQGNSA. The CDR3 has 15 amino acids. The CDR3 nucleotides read TGTGCCAGCAGCTTAAACGGCGGGAATTACTACGAGCAGTACTTC. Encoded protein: CASSLNGGNYYEQYF.